The 30 T cell receptor beta chains listed next were all sequenced from one sample in a study of blood T cell repertoires in COVID-19. Only in-frame clones appear in the TCRdb table, and some are missing; sequencing was by immunoSEQ multiplex PCR. The data hold about 14,000 clones, with about 83% observed a single time. The sequencing input was peripheral blood. The source is a human donor with active COVID-19. The donor label of this sample is uncertain.

The chain joins TRBV30 to TRBJ2-1; D might be TRBD2 (6 bases). CDR1 is GTSNPN and CDR2 is SVGIG in the germline V gene (reference sequence). V lost 3 bases and J 10 bases, leaving 13 bases between the germline ends. This CDR3 comprises 12 residues. CDR3: CAWSPGGNEQFF. In nucleotides, the CDR3 is TGTGCCTGGAGCCCCGGAGGGAACGAGCAGTTCTTC. Full variable domain (rest looked up from reference TRBV30 and TRBJ2-1): SQTIHQWPATLVQPVGSPLSLECTVEGTSNPNLYWYRQAAGRGLQLLFYSVGIGQISSEVPQNLSASRPQDRQFILSSKKLLLSDSGFYLCAWSPGGNEQFFGPGTRLTVL.

This clone has just one count. The chain employs TRBV5-1 and TRBJ1-6, with D possibly matching TRBD1 (5 bases). Deletions cut 0 bases from V and 9 bases from J, with 7 bases between. The CDR3 contains 13 residues. The germline V gene encodes CDR1 SGHRS and CDR2 YFSETQ. The CDR3 coding sequence is TGCGCCAGCAGCTTGGAGCAGGGTTCACCCCTCCACTTT. Amino acids: CASSLEQGSPLHF.

This clone showed up just a few times. The chain carries TRBV5-1 and TRBJ1-3; D uncertain. The V end was cut by 0 bases, the J end by 0 bases, with 13 bases between. Germline CDR1 SGHRS, CDR2 YFSETQ. The CDR3 totals 17 residues. CDR3 residues: CASSLAVSTLSGNTIYF. In DNA, the CDR3 is TGCGCCAGCAGCTTGGCCGTCAGTACCCTCTCTGGAAACACCATATATTTT.

The sample holds one count of this clone. J is TRBJ2-1 and V is TRBV15, with a tentative D call TRBD1 (6 bases). The CDR3 has 15 amino acids. V lost 5 bases and J lost 9, with 20 bases in between. Germline CDR1 reads LNHNV; CDR2 reads YYDKDF (reference sequence). In DNA, the CDR3 is TGTGCCACCAGCCGGGGCGGGCTGGGGGACACTGAGCAGTTCTTC. Amino acid sequence: CATSRGGLGDTEQFF.

V usage is TRBV18 and J usage is TRBJ2-7; 9 bases line up with TRBD1. The CDR3 sequence is 14 residues long. Looked up from germline, CDR1 is KGHSH and CDR2 is LQKENI. After removal of 4 bases from V and 5 bases from J, the junction contained 6 bases not matched to a gene. CDR3 residues: CASSLTGQGHEQYF. The CDR3 DNA follows: TGTGCCAGCTCACTAACGGGACAGGGCCACGAGCAGTACTTC. Drawing the rest from reference TRBV18 and TRBJ2-7, the complete variable domain is NAGVMQNPRHLVRRRGQEARLRCSPMKGHSHVYWYRQLPEEGLKFMVYLQKENIIDESGMPKERFSAEFPKEGPSILRIQQVVRGDSAAYFCASSLTGQGHEQYFGPGTRLTVT.

The chain combines TRBV5-1 with TRBJ2-1; D remains ambiguous. The V and J ends lost 0 bases and 4 bases respectively, with 14 bases between them. The CDR3 has 16 amino acids. CDR1 is SGHRS and CDR2 is YFSETQ in the germline V gene. The CDR3 DNA reads TGCGCCAGCAGCTTGGGACCCGACACGATATACAATGAGCAGTTCTTC. As protein: CASSLGPDTIYNEQFF.

V gene TRBV28 combines with J gene TRBJ2-1; TRBD1 might be the D (5 bases). Trimming stripped 2 bases from V and 7 bases from J, with 15 bases between. Germline CDR1 reads MDHEN; CDR2 reads SYDVKM. The CDR3 consists of 15 residues. The CDR3 protein is CASSLVPAGQNEQFF. In DNA form, the CDR3 reads TGTGCCAGCAGTTTAGTTCCGGCAGGGCAGAATGAGCAGTTCTTC.

This rearrangement joins TRBV9 to TRBJ1-4, with unresolved D. The CDR3 spans 15 residues. The ends were cut back, 0 bases at V and 7 bases at J, with 13 bases in the middle. Germline CDR1 SGDLS, CDR2 YYNGEE. As DNA, the CDR3 is TGTGCCAGCAGCGTAGATGGCACAAATGGTGAAAAACTGTTTTTT. Encoded protein: CASSVDGTNGEKLFF.

The chain has TRBV5-6 and TRBJ2-1, with a possible D match to TRBD1 (5 bases). The germline gives CDR1 SGHDT, CDR2 YYEEEE. Deletions cut 5 bases from V and 9 bases from J, with 27 bases between. The CDR3 is made up of 17 amino acids. The CDR3 DNA reads TGTGCCAGCAGTCCCAGGGCAGGGCCATATTCGCTAGTTGAGCAGTTCTTC. Amino acids: CASSPRAGPYSLVEQFF.

This clone was detected a few times. Germline and junction disagree at one end, which may indicate a read error. The chain uses TRBV7-7 and TRBJ2-1, with 11 bases matching TRBD2. This CDR3 has 15 residues. Germline lookup yields CDR1 SSHAT and CDR2 FNYEAQ (reference sequence). The CDR3 DNA sequence: TGTGCTAGCAGCTCGGGACTAGCGGCCTACAATGAGCAGTTCTTC. Protein product: CASSSGLAAYNEQFF.

The genes are TRBV2 and TRBJ2-1, with D maybe TRBD1 (5 bases). The CDR3 sequence is 14 residues long. Trimming shortened V by 6 bases and J by 1 base, and 10 bases separated the two germline ends. Germline assignment: CDR1 SNHLY and CDR2 FYNNEI. CDR3: CASRLTVSYNEQFF. The CDR3 region has the DNA TGTGCCAGCAGACTGACAGTTTCCTACAATGAGCAGTTCTTC.

For the CDR3, the DNA is TGTGCCAGCAGCCAAGCCAAGCCGGGGGGCTACACCTTC. This encodes CASSQAKPGGYTF. This chain links TRBV3-1 (or the pseudogene TRBV3-2) with TRBJ1-2; no reliable D call. The CDR3 runs to 13 residues. Germline loops: CDR1 LGHDT, CDR2 YNNKEL (reference sequence). Between the trimmed V and J ends, which lost 1 base and 8 bases, there was a span of 11 bases.

The chain uses TRBV6-1 and TRBJ1-3; 8 nucleotides align to TRBD1. V lost 3 bases and J lost 8; bases outside the gene matches: 6. Germline V gene data show CDR1 as MNHNS and CDR2 as SASEGT. The CDR3 length is 14 residues. The CDR3 bases are TGTGCCAGCAGTGACCAGGACAGGGTATACACCATATATTTT. It encodes CASSDQDRVYTIYF.

The rearrangement links TRBV2 to TRBJ2-4; 8 bases agree with TRBD2. The CDR3 has 15 residues. Germline V gives CDR1 SNHLY, CDR2 FYNNEI. The J segment lost 2 bases and the V segment lost 6 bases, leaving 6 bases of the junction unmatched. The CDR3 sequence is CASRAGGGPKNIQYF. The DNA of the CDR3 is TGTGCCAGCAGAGCCGGGGGGGGTCCCAAAAACATTCAGTACTTC.

The table lists this clone with a count of one. The rearrangement links TRBV19 to TRBJ1-2; tentative D call: TRBD1 (5 bases). Trimming took off 4 bases at V and 7 bases at J, with 13 bases between the two ends. Germline lookup yields CDR1 LNHDA and CDR2 SQIVND (reference sequence). This CDR3 has 13 amino acids. The CDR3 region has the DNA TGTGCCAGTAGTAAAGGGCAGGGAGGTGGCTACACCTTC. This encodes CASSKGQGGGYTF.

A single count supports this clone. The chain couples TRBV9 to TRBJ2-1, with D possibly TRBD1 on 5 matching bases. Germline CDR1 is SGDLS and CDR2 is YYNGEE. This CDR3 has 16 residues. V was clipped by 3 bases and J by 3 bases, with 16 bases between them. CDR3: CASSGALGAFYNEQFF. As DNA, the CDR3 is TGTGCCAGCAGCGGAGCTCTTGGGGCCTTCTACAATGAGCAGTTCTTC.

The rearrangement uses TRBV19 and TRBJ1-6; 8 bases agree with TRBD1. The junction had 5 bases not matched to a gene; V was cut back by 5 bases and J by 8 bases. Germline values: CDR1 LNHDA, CDR2 SQIVND (reference sequence). The CDR3 loop spans 14 amino acids. The CDR3 here is CASSARTGYSPLHF. CDR3 DNA: TGTGCCAGTAGTGCCCGGACAGGGTATTCACCCCTCCACTTT.

The chain uses TRBV28 and TRBJ2-7, with TRBD2 matching over 7 bases. Germline CDR1 MDHEN, CDR2 SYDVKM. The CDR3 runs 14 residues. The V segment lost 2 bases and the J segment 2 bases; nucleotides outside the gene matches: 3. CDR3 DNA sequence: TGTGCCAGCAGTTTAACTAGCGTCCCCTACGAGCAGTACTTC. Its translation is CASSLTSVPYEQYF.

This clone was counted a single time. At one end, the junction sequence differs from germline, possibly due to a read error. The chain recombines TRBV3-1 (or the pseudogene TRBV3-2) with TRBJ2-3, with 9 bases fitting TRBD2. Germline CDR1 is LGHDT and CDR2 is YNNKEL (reference sequence). This CDR3 is built from 16 residues. DNA for the CDR3: TGTGCCAGCAGTCAAGGTCCCGGGACTAGCAGAGATACGCAGTATTTT. This sequence encodes CASSQGPGTSRDTQYF.

V usage is TRBV2 and J usage is TRBJ2-7; 8 bases align to TRBD1. CDR1 and CDR2 (germline): SNHLY, FYNNEI. The V and J ends lost 5 bases and 3 bases, in that order; junction bases with no gene match: 6. The CDR3 sequence is 14 residues long. CDR3 loop: CASSQSGTGYEQYF. The CDR3 nucleotides are TGTGCCAGCAGTCAGTCCGGGACAGGCTACGAGCAGTACTTC.

This chain links TRBV9 with TRBJ2-1, with 10 bases that match TRBD1. Germline-derived CDR1 and CDR2 are SGDLS and YYNGEE. The CDR3 has 14 residues. The J segment lost 5 bases and the V segment lost 5 bases, leaving 4 bases of the junction unmatched. CDR3 loop: CASSRQGAHNEQFF. The CDR3 DNA reads as TGTGCCAGCAGTAGACAGGGGGCTCACAATGAGCAGTTCTTC.

The V and J genes are TRBV4-3 and TRBJ2-7; D is ambiguous. The V end was cut by 1 base, the J end by 2 bases, with 6 bases between. The CDR3 spans 13 residues. In germline, CDR1 is LGHNA, CDR2 YSLEER. The CDR3 nucleotides read TGCGCCAGCAGCCAAGCACAGACCTACGAGCAGTACTTC. It is translated as CASSQAQTYEQYF.

The CDR3 DNA sequence: TGCGCCAGCAGCTGGGGACTAGCGAAAGGTCAAGAGACCCAGTACTTC. This sequence encodes CASSWGLAKGQETQYF. The chain uses TRBV5-1 and TRBJ2-5, with 10 bases identical to TRBD2. Trimming took 3 bases from V and 2 from J; bases not matched to a gene: 7. Germline lookup yields CDR1 SGHRS and CDR2 YFSETQ. The CDR3 has 16 amino acids.

This clone was detected only a few times. The rearrangement links TRBV9 to TRBJ2-2; 9 bases map to TRBD1. V was clipped by 4 bases and J by 1 base; unmatched bases: 8. Germline CDR1 reads SGDLS; CDR2 reads YYNGEE. The CDR3 covers 17 residues. CDR3 bases: TGTGCCAGCAGCCCACCGGCGGGACAGGGGAACACCGGGGAGCTGTTTTTT. This encodes CASSPPAGQGNTGELFF.

The chain combines TRBV6-2 or TRBV6-3 with TRBJ2-7; 8 bases are shared with TRBD1. J was trimmed by 3 bases and V by 5 bases; bases with no gene match: 3. Germline V CDR1 and CDR2: MNHEY, SVGEGT. This CDR3 spans 13 amino acids. The DNA of the CDR3 is TGTGCCAGCAGTCGACAGGGGTTCTACGAGCAGTACTTC. It codes for CASSRQGFYEQYF.

This clone appeared once. In nucleotides, the CDR3 is TGTGCCAGTAGTATTCGACCCGGCCTAGCGGGAGAATCTGGCGAGCAGTACTTC. Translating gives CASSIRPGLAGESGEQYF. The J gene is TRBJ2-7, the V gene TRBV19; TRBD2 agrees at 10 bases. There are 18 residues in the CDR3. V shed 3 bases, J shed 6 bases, and the junction held 17 bases outside the gene matches. CDR1 and CDR2 (germline): LNHDA, SQIVND (reference sequence).

The chain has TRBV6-4 and TRBJ2-1, with TRBD2 matching over 12 bases. CDR1 and CDR2 from the germline V gene are MRHNA and SNTAGT. Losses at the gene ends were 0 bases for V and 6 bases for J; bases not matched to a gene: 0. The CDR3 is 15 amino acids. CDR3 sequence reads: CASSDSTSGSNEQFF. The DNA for the CDR3 is TGTGCCAGCAGTGACTCGACTAGCGGGAGCAATGAGCAGTTCTTC.

This clone has a single count. The chain uses TRBV7-2 and TRBJ2-1; perhaps TRBD1 as D (6 bases). Trimming took 5 bases from V and 5 from J, leaving 10 bases between them. From germline, CDR1 is SGHTA and CDR2 FQGNSA. The CDR3 extends over 13 amino acids. CDR3 sequence reads: CASSRTDDNEQFF. CDR3 coding DNA: TGTGCCAGCAGCCGGACAGACGACAATGAGCAGTTCTTC.

Only one count was recorded for this clone. The chain is built from TRBV5-1 and TRBJ2-7; 9 bases are a match to TRBD1. Trimming took 5 bases from V and 1 from J; bases not matched to a gene: 4. The V gene's germline CDR1 is SGHRS and CDR2 YFSETQ. The CDR3 sequence is 14 residues long. The CDR3 bases are TGCGCCAGCAGTGGACAGGGGAATTCCTACGAGCAGTACTTC. Protein: CASSGQGNSYEQYF. The variable domain in full, completed from reference TRBV5-1 and TRBJ2-7, reads KAGVTQTPRYLIKTRGQQVTLSCSPISGHRSVSWYQQTPGQGLQFLFEYFSETQRNKGNFPGRFSGRQFSNSRSEMNVSTLELGDSALYLCASSGQGNSYEQYFGPGTRLTVT.

The chain recombines TRBV5-5 with TRBJ2-7; TRBD1 agrees at 8 bases. Germline V gene lookup returns CDR1 SGHKS and CDR2 YYEKEE (reference sequence). After removal of 4 bases from V and 0 bases from J, the junction contained 6 bases not matched to a gene. The CDR3 extends over 15 amino acids. CDR3 bases: TGTGCCAGCAGCGCTACGGGACAGGTCTCCTACGAGCAGTACTTC. Protein: CASSATGQVSYEQYF.